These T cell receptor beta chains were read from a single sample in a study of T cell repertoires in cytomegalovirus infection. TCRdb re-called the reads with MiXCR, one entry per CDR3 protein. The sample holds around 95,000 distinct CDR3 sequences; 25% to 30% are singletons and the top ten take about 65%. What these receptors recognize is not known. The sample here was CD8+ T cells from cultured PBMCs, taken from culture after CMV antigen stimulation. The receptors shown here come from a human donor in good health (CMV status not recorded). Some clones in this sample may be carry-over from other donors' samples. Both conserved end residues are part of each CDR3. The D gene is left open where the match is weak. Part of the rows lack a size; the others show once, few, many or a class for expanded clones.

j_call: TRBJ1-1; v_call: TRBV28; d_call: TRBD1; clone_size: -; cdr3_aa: CASSLSGQGEGAFF; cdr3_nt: TGTGCCAGCAGTCTATCGGGACAGGGGGAAGGGGCTTTCTTT
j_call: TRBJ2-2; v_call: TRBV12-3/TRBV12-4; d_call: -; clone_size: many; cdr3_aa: CASSWDFPNTGELFF; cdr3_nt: TGTGCCAGCAGTTGGGACTTCCCCAACACCGGGGAGCTGTTTTTT
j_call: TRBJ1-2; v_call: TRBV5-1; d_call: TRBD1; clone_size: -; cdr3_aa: CASSFSTGTNYGYTF; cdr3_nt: TGCGCCAGCAGCTTCTCGACAGGGACAAACTATGGCTACACCTTC
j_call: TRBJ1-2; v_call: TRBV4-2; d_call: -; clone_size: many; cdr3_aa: CASSQAGGRDYGYTF; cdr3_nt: TGTGCCAGCAGCCAAGCGGGGGGCCGCGACTATGGCTACACCTTC
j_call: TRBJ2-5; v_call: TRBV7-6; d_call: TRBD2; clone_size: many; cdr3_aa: CASSGRLAGTETQYF; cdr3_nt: TGTGCCAGCAGCGGGAGACTAGCGGGGACGGAGACCCAGTACTTC
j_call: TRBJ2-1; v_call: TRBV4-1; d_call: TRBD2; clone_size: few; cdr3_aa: CASSPGGGAGYNEQFF; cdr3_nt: TGCGCCAGCAGCCCTGGGGGAGGGGCAGGCTACAATGAGCAGTTCTTC
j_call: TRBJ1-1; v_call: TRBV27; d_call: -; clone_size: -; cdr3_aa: CASGKGNAEAFF; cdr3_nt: TGTGCCAGCGGCAAGGGGAACGCTGAAGCTTTCTTT
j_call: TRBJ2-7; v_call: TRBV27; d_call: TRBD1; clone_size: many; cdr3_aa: CASSLGTGFGEQYF; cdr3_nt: TGTGCCAGCAGTTTGGGGACAGGGTTCGGCGAGCAGTACTTC
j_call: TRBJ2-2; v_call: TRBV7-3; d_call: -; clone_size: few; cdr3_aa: CASSKLGTGELFF; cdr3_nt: TGTGCCAGCAGCAAACTAGGCACCGGGGAGCTGTTTTTT
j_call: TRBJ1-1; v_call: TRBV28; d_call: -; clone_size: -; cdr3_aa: CASSFEQKNTEAFF; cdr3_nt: TGTGCCAGCAGTTTCGAACAGAAAAACACTGAAGCTTTCTTT
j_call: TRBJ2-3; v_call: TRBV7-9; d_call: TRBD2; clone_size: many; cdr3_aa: CASSFSGGAITDTQYF; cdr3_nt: TGTGCCAGCAGCTTTAGCGGGGGCGCCATCACAGATACGCAGTATTTT
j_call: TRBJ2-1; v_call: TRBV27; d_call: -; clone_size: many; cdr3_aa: CASSPIVGGVNNEQFF; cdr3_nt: TGTGCCAGCAGTCCCATAGTAGGGGGGGTCAACAATGAGCAGTTCTTC
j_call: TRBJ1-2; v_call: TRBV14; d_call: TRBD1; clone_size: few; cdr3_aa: CTSSQPGQGAKGYTF; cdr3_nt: TGTACCAGCAGCCAGCCGGGACAGGGGGCGAAAGGCTACACCTTC
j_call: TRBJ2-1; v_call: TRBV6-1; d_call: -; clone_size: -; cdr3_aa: CASSRRVLGDNEQFF; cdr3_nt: TGTGCCAGCAGCCGGCGGGTGTTGGGGGATAATGAGCAGTTCTTC
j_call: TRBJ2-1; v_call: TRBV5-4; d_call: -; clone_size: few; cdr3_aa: CASSLGLQTYNEQFF; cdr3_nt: TGTGCCAGCAGCCTGGGACTTCAGACCTACAATGAGCAGTTCTTC
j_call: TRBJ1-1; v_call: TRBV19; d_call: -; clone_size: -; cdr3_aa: CASSPAGYAEAFF; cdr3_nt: TGTGCCAGTAGTCCGGCAGGGTATGCTGAAGCTTTCTTT
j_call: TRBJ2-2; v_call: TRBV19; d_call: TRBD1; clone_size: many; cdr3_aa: CASSIDRGGRTGELFF; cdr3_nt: TGTGCCAGTAGTATCGACAGGGGAGGACGGACCGGGGAGCTGTTTTTT
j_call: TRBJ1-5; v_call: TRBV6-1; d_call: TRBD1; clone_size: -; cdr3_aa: CASSESQAAGGSQPQHF; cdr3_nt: TGTGCCAGCAGTGAGAGCCAGGCGGCAGGGGGCAGTCAGCCCCAGCATTTT
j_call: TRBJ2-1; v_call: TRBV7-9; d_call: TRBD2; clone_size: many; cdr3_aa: CASSPETSGYNEQFF; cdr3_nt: TGTGCCAGCAGCCCAGAGACTAGCGGATACAATGAGCAGTTCTTC
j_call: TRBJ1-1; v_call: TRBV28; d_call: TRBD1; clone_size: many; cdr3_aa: CASRTDRVDTEAFF; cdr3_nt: TGTGCCAGCAGAACGGACAGGGTTGACACTGAAGCTTTCTTT
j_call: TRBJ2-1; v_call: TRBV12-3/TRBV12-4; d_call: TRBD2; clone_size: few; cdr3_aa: CASSFGTSYNEQFF; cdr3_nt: TGTGCCAGCAGTTTCGGGACTAGCTACAATGAGCAGTTCTTC
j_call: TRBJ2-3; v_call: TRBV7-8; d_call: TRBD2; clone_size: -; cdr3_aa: CASSPGGGDTQYF; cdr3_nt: TGTGCCAGCAGTCCCGGGGGGGGAGATACGCAGTATTTT
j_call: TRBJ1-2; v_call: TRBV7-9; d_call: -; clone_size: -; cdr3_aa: CASSSGSYGYTF; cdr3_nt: TGTGCCAGCAGCTCCGGATCCTATGGCTACACCTTC
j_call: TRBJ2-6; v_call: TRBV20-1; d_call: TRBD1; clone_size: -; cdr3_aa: CSARAPPGQGISGANVLTF; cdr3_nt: TGCAGTGCTAGAGCGCCCCCGGGACAGGGTATCTCTGGGGCCAACGTCCTGACTTTC
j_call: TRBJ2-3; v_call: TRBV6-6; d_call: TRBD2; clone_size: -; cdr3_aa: CASSLAGAWGDTQYF; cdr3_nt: TGTGCCAGCAGTTTAGCGGGGGCTTGGGGGGATACGCAGTATTTT
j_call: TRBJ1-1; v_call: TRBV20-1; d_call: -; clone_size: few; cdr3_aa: CSARDLRGNEAFF; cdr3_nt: TGCAGTGCTAGAGATCTTAGAGGGAACGAAGCTTTCTTT
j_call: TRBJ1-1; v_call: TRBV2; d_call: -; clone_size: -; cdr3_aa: CASSGDTEAFF; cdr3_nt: TGTGCCAGCAGTGGGGATACTGAAGCTTTCTTT
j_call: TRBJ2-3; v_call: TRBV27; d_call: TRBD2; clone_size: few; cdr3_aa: CASGSPPGREVF; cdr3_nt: TGTGCCAGCGGCTCCCCCCCGGGCCGGGAGGTTTTT
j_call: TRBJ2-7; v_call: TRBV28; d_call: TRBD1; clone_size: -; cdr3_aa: CASSRQGINYEQYF; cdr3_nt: TGTGCCAGCAGTCGACAGGGGATTAACTACGAGCAGTACTTC
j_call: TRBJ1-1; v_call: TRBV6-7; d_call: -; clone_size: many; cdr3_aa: CASSRRGYDTEAFF; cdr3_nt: TGTGCCAGCAGTCGCAGGGGTTATGACACTGAAGCTTTCTTT
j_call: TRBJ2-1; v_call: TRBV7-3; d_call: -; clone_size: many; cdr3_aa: CASSLTGSSYNEQFF; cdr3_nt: TGTGCCAGCAGCTTAACAGGGAGCTCCTACAATGAGCAGTTCTTC
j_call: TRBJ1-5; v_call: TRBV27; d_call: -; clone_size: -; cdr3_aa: CASSLRGSGAGKNQPQHF; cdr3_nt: TGTGCCAGCAGTTTAAGAGGGTCCGGGGCCGGAAAGAATCAGCCCCAGCATTTT
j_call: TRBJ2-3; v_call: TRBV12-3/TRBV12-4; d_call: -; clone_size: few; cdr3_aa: CASSLTGLADTQYF; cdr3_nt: TGTGCCAGCAGCCTGACGGGTTTGGCAGATACGCAGTATTTT
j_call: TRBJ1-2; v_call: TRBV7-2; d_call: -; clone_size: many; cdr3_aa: CASSPPPFSGYTF; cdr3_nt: TGTGCCAGCAGCCCGCCCCCGTTTTCTGGCTACACCTTC
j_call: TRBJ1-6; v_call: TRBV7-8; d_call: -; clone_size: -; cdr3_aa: CASTPNRAPWNSPLHF; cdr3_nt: TGTGCCAGCACCCCCAACAGGGCCCCGTGGAATTCACCCCTCCACTTT
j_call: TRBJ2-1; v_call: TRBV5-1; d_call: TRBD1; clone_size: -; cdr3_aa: CASSTGDRDLGDEQFF; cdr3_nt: TGCGCCAGCAGCACGGGGGACAGGGATTTGGGTGATGAGCAGTTCTTC
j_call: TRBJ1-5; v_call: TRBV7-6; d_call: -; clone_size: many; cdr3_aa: CASSYGAGVRGNQPQHF; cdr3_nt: TGTGCCAGCAGCTACGGGGCGGGTGTCAGGGGCAATCAGCCCCAGCATTTT
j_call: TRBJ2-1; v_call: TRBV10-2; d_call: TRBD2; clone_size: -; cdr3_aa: CASSEVTSGGLVNEQFF; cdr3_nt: TGCGCCAGCAGTGAGGTGACTAGCGGGGGGCTCGTGAATGAGCAGTTCTTC
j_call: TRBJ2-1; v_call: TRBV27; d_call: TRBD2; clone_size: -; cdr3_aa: CASSLTSGRAHNEQFF; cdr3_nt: TGTGCCAGCAGTTTAACCAGTGGGAGGGCCCACAATGAGCAGTTCTTC
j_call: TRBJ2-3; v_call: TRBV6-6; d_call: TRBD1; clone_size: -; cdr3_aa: CASSPDRVRSTDTQYF; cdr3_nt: TGTGCCAGCAGTCCCGACAGGGTCCGAAGCACAGATACGCAGTATTTT
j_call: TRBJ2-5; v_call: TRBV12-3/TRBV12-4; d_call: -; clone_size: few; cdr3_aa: CASSFSETQYF; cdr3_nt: TGTGCCAGCAGTTTTTCAGAGACCCAGTACTTC
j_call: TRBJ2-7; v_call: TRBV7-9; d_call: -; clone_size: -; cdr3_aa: CASSLVTGTDHYEQYF; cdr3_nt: TGTGCCAGCAGCTTAGTAACCGGGACGGACCACTACGAGCAGTACTTC
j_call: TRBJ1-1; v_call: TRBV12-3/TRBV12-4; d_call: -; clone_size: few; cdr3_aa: CATGGGPLDYTEAFF; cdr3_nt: TGTGCCACCGGGGGGGGGCCACTTGATTACACTGAAGCTTTCTTT
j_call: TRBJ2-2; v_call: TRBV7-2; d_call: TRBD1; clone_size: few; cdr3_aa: CASSLGSWTGATGELFF; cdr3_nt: TGTGCCAGCAGCTTAGGGTCCTGGACAGGGGCCACCGGGGAGCTGTTTTTT
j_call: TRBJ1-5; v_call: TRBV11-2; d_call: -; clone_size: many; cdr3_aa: CASSLSGAGSPQHF; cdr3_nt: TGTGCCAGCAGCTTATCGGGGGCTGGCTCGCCCCAGCATTTT
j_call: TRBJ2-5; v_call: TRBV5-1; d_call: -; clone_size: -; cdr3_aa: CASSLREDRAPPQETQYF; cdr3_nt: TGCGCCAGCAGCTTGCGGGAGGACAGGGCTCCCCCTCAAGAGACCCAGTACTTC
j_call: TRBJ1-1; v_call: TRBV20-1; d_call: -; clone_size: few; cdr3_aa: CSAGRNTEAFF; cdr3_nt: TGCAGTGCCGGGAGGAACACTGAAGCTTTCTTT
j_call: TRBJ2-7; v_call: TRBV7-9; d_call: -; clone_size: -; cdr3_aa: CASSPRTEFKQYF; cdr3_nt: TGTGCCAGCAGCCCGAGGACAGAATTTAAGCAGTACTTC
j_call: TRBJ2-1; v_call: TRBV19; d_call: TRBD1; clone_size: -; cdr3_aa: CASSFGQGTNEQFF; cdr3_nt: TGTGCCAGTAGTTTTGGACAGGGGACAAATGAGCAGTTCTTC
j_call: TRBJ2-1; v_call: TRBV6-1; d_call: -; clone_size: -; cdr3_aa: CASREGGNEQFF; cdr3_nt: TGTGCCAGCCGGGAAGGTGGCAATGAGCAGTTCTTC
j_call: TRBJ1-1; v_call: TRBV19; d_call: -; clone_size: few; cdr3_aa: CASSIDSGFQMNTEAFF; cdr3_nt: TGTGCCAGTAGTATAGATTCAGGGTTCCAGATGAACACTGAAGCTTTCTTT
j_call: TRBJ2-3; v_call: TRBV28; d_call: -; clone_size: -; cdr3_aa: CASSSQVGTDTQYF; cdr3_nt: TGTGCCAGCAGTTCCCAGGTGGGGACAGATACGCAGTATTTT